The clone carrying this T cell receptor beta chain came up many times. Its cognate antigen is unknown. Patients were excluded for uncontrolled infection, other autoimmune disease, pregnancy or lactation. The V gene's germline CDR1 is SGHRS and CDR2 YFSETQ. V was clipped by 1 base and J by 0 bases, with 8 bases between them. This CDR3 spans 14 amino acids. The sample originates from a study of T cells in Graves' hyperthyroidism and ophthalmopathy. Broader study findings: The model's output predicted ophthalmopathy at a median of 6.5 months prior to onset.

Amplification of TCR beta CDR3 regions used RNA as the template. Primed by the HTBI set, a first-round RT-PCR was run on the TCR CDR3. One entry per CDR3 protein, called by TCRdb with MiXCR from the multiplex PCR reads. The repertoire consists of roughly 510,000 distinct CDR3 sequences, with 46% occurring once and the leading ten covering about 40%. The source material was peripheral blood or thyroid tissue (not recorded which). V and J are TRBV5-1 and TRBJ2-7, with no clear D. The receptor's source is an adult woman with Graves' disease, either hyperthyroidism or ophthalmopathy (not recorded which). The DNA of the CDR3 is TGCGCCAGCAGCTTGTCGTCTAGCTCCTACGAGCAGTACTTC. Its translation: CASSLSSSSYEQYF.